This T cell receptor beta chain appears in the sequencing data of a study of patients and donors after allogeneic stem cell transplantation. This clonotype was recorded at least ten times. MiXCR, applied by TCRdb to the RT-PCR reads, yields one record per CDR3 protein. The table includes over 150,000 distinct CDR3 sequences, 30% detected once. With 5 bases clipped from V and 6 bases from J, the junction kept 7 bases outside the gene matches. The CDR3 spans 14 residues. The germline V gene encodes CDR1 LGHNT and CDR2 FRNRAP. The clonotype was recovered from a human donor who was either an allogeneic HSCT recipient or a stem cell or donor lymphocyte infusion donor (not recorded which). It is not recorded whose cells these are; they may come from a transplant donor. Sequences were obtained from blood, either unsorted or a sorted T cell fraction (not recorded which). The V and J genes are TRBV12-5 and TRBJ1-2; 9 positions agree with TRBD1. The CDR3 sequence: CASGLGTGIHGYTF. The CDR3 DNA reads as TGTGCTAGTGGTCTTGGGACAGGGATCCATGGCTACACCTTC.